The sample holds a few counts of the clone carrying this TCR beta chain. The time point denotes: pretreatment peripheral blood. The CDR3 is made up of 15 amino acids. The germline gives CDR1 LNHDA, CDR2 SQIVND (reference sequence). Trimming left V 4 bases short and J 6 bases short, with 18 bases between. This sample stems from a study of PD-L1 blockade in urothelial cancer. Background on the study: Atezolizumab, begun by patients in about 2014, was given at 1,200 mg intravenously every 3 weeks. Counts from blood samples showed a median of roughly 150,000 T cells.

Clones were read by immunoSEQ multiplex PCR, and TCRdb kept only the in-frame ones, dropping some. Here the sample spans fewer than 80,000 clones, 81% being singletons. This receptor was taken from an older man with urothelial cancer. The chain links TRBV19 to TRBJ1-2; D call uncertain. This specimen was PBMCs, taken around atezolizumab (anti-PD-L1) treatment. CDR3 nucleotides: TGTGCCAGTAGTAATCGCGGCCCTTTGGGTGATGGCTACACCTTC. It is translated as CASSNRGPLGDGYTF.